A single TCR beta chain is shown here with its context. The source of the sample is a study of blood T cell repertoires in COVID-19. Study-wide context: T cells, B-cell-depleted T cells, or PBMCs supplied cDNA or gDNA.

Measured with immunoSEQ multiplex PCR; TCRdb has only the in-frame clones, and not every one. In the table there are about 78,000 clones, about four fifths of which are singletons. Germline values: CDR1 SGDLS, CDR2 YYNGEE. The CDR3 contains 20 residues. V dropped 0 bases and J dropped 6 bases, with 28 bases sitting between them. The chain uses TRBV9 and TRBJ2-1; maybe TRBD2 (6 bases). The sequence derives from a man aged 50-60 years with acute or convalescent COVID-19. Sequenced sample: peripheral blood. CDR3 nucleotide sequence: TGTGCCAGCAGCGTAGCTACCGAGGCCTCGCCCTTGAAGGGAGGCAATGAGCAGTTCTTC. It translates to CASSVATEASPLKGGNEQFF.